This TCR beta chain comes out of a study of T cells after yellow fever vaccination. TCRdb ran MiXCR on the 5' RACE reads and lists one entry per CDR3 protein. This sample has about 580,000 distinct CDR3 sequences, with less than 20% found just once. The CDR3 spans 18 residues. Deletions cut 4 bases from V and 0 bases from J, with 21 bases between. Germline V CDR1 and CDR2: SGHAT, FQNNGV. Sequences were derived from PBMCs, sampled 5 days after the first yellow fever vaccination. The rearrangement links TRBV11-2 to TRBJ2-5; D is possibly TRBD1 (5 bases). The receptor comes from a man in his late teens or twenties who received the YFV17D yellow fever vaccine. The CDR3 loop is CASSSDARRALNQETQYF. The CDR3 region has the DNA TGTGCCAGCAGCTCTGACGCGCGCAGGGCGTTAAACCAAGAGACCCAGTACTTC.